The sequence of this T cell receptor (beta chain) was determined in a study of CD8 T cells in Susac syndrome. The overall study: Sequenced Susac syndrome patients included roughly six with clinically active disease and about eight in remission.

cDNA came from around 0.5 to 1 ug RNA primed by random hexamers. TCRdb reprocessed the immunoSEQ multiplex PCR reads via MiXCR and lists one record per CDR3 protein. The sample holds about 80,000 distinct CDR3 sequences, approximately 96% seen once. The authors carried out high-throughput sequencing of TCR beta. They applied it to CD8+ and CD4+ T cells obtained from blood. It was negative isolation that provided the CD8+ and CD4+ T cells, whereas TEMRA cells were enriched by FACS. This CDR3 is built from 17 residues. The chain couples TRBV21-1 to TRBJ2-5; the D call TRBD2 from the table was never checked on the DNA. TRBV21-1 is an annotated pseudogene. Sample: CD8+ T cells from PBMCs. This TCR was sampled from a human donor with Susac syndrome. CDR3 nucleotides: TGTGCCAGCAGCAAAGCGAGAGCAGGACTCGCACAAGAGACCCAGTACTTC. Amino acids: CASSKARAGLAQETQYF.